This T cell receptor beta chain was sequenced in a study of shared clonotypes between healthy human individuals (TCRdb year 2020). Concerning the study at large: The cohort included a few men and a couple of women between 18 and 49 years of age. For each donor, three plates each were used for CD4 naive and CD4 memory, two plates were used for CD8 naive, and one plate was used for CD8 memory. To estimate repertoire size and how much clonotype sharing occurs between individuals, the study deeply sequenced the blood TCR repertoires of roughly 5 healthy adults. Different laboratories and diverse techniques were used to prepare libraries and sequence TCR repertoires, to increase sequencing depth and limit assay-specific biases. Leukapheresis yielded between about 0.85 and 10 billion PBMCs per donor.

At the junction V is shortened by 5 bases and J by 1 base, with 11 bases in between. The CDR3 runs 15 residues from the cysteine to the phenylalanine. Solely the CDR3 DNA is kept, with 45 bases framed from the first base. CDR1 and CDR2 (MNHEY, SVGAGI) derive from the germline V gene. Concerning this clone: The clone's antigen remains unknown. No per-base quality is available; no much larger clone lies one base away.

TCR CDR3 regions were amplified from genomic DNA by multiplex PCR using the deep immunoSEQ assay. Extracted genomic DNA from each cell subset was distributed evenly across all wells of several immunoSEQ 96-well plates, and each plate was treated as a replicate. For sorted subsets, each replicate PCR was loaded with 200 ng genomic DNA, equivalent to approximately 33,000 T cell genomes. Purified libraries were quantified with a Qubit 3.0 fluorometer, sized on a Bioanalyzer 2100, and re-quantified with the KAPA Library Quantification kit. Every immunoSEQ 96-well plate was sequenced on a dedicated single-read 150-cycle Illumina NextSeq 550 flow cell. Processing in the source paper ran as follows. Because the immunoSEQ output included only junctional sequences and no quality scores, the filtering could not be the same as the filtering used for full-length reads. To assign V/J genes and CDR3, sequences were annotated using PyIR, a Python wrapper for IgBLAST v1.9, with IMGT germline references. Reads were filtered out if the reads had weak V/J assignments (E-value above 1e-6), no CDR3, stop codons, out-of-frame junctions, or ambiguous translated residues. V3J clonotypes were defined as sequences sharing an identical inferred V gene, J gene, and CDR3 amino acid sequence. Percentage overlap between repertoires was calculated by dividing the number of shared unique clonotypes by the size of the smaller repertoire. RTK rarefaction, the Chao1 estimator, and Recon v2.1 estimates of unobserved clonotypes were used to assess repertoire richness. Generation probabilities for all TCRbeta clonotypes obtained by the gDNA method from a handful of donors were computed using OLGA. TCRdb took this table from immuneACCESS and kept in-frame rearrangements with V and J called. Such tables lack part of the clones; where checked against another copy, unresolved V genes explain under half of the gap, and the rest is unexplained. V and J calls and clone size are as listed in that table; D and trimming were resolved from the DNA. The table for this sample lists about 2.2 million clones; around 95% of them were counted only once. The ten largest clones take up around 1.8% of the sample.

CD8 naive samples were CD45RO-negative cells positively selected for CCR7, giving a CD45RA+CCR7+ population that excluded TemRA cells. The donors were healthy, HIV-negative adults with no recently reported acute infections or vaccinations. Every donor was a Caucasian adult living in Nashville, Tennessee, USA. Blood was collected by leukapheresis, and PBMCs were isolated by Ficoll-Histopaque density gradient centrifugation and then cryopreserved in liquid nitrogen vapor phase. Purity and quantity of every magnetically sorted T cell population were checked by analytical flow cytometry. Genomic DNA was isolated from every sorted fraction and measured by UV absorbance on a Nanodrop 2000c. Results and caveats for the whole study, not just this receptor: Sampling was restricted to blood, and TCR repertoires in tissue are likely to differ from TCR repertoires in blood. Pairwise subsampling led to the expectation that sequencing depth would affect the degree of clonotype sharing among donors. Estimated clonotype richness was generally larger for naive than for memory subsets. When a few donors were compared, the shared fraction of clonotypes was about 5% for naive CD4, around 3.6% for naive CD8, 2.3% for memory CD4, and about 0.36% for memory CD8. Compared with non-shared clonotypes, the clonotypes found in all four sorted-subset donors had higher generation probabilities. Rarefaction of sorted-subset datasets indicated incomplete sequencing despite the large sequencing depth. Because the study included a small number of donors, the genetic and exposure-history diversity represented was limited.

The sequencing sample was made of naive CD8+ T cells from PBMCs. In light of the paper, this sample's cell subset or site label describes: CD45RA+CCR7+. The TCR sequence derives from a young man in good health. Some clones in this sample may be carry-over from other donors' samples. The chain is made from TRBV6-5 and TRBJ2-2; the D gene is possibly TRBD1 or TRBD2, each agreeing over 5 bases. The DNA sequence is as follows: TGTGCCAGCAGTCATCCGGGACGGAACACCGGGGAGCTGTTTTTT. This sequence encodes CASSHPGRNTGELFF.